One and the same sample provided the 28 T cell receptor beta chains below, sequenced in a study of cytomegalovirus exposure and HLA in healthy donors. 13 Jbeta primers and 60 Vbeta primers were used for the PCR. Using immunoSEQ multiplex PCR, the repertoire was profiled, and TCRdb retains in-frame clones only, with some absent. The sample has around 170,000 clones, roughly 80% seen once. What was sequenced was PBMCs. The receptors were gathered from a girl aged 10 to 17 in good health and CMV-seropositive.

This sequence joins TRBV29-1 and TRBJ1-2; D may be TRBD1 (6 bases). Germline CDR1 is SQVTM and CDR2 is ANQGSEA. This CDR3 is built from 11 residues. The V gene lost 5 bases and the J gene lost 4 bases, with 8 bases spanning the gap. The CDR3 DNA is TGCAGCGTTCGACAGGCCTATGGCTACACCTTC. Translating it yields CSVRQAYGYTF.

A word on this clone: This CDR3 is also generated by other DNA sequences in the sample. V gene TRBV30 combines with J gene TRBJ1-5, with 8 nucleotides matching TRBD1. CDR3 length equals 14 residues. Trimming took 1 base from V and 10 from J; bases not matched to a gene: 9. Germline CDR1 and CDR2: GTSNPN and SVGIG (reference sequence). CDR3 nucleotide sequence: TGTGCCTGGAGTGCCCAGGGGGCGCGGACACCCCAGCATTTT. Its protein product is CAWSAQGARTPQHF.

The V call is TRBV7-9, the J call TRBJ2-1; D perhaps matches TRBD1 (6 bases). The CDR3 covers 14 residues. V shed 11 bases and J shed 0 bases, with 14 bases lying between them. Germline CDR1 reads SEHNR; CDR2 reads FQNEAQ (reference sequence). The CDR3 here is CALRGQSSYNEQFF. CDR3 nucleotide sequence: TGTGCCCTCAGGGGACAAAGCTCCTACAATGAGCAGTTCTTC.

This chain connects TRBV5-1 to TRBJ2-2, with 12 bases lining up with TRBD2. The CDR3 runs 15 residues. The germline gives CDR1 SGHRS, CDR2 YFSETQ. V was clipped by 5 bases and J by 5 bases; unmatched bases: 4. The CDR3 protein is CASRTGTSGTGELFF. DNA for the CDR3: TGCGCCAGCAGGACCGGGACTAGCGGGACCGGGGAGCTGTTTTTT.

The genes are TRBV2 and TRBJ2-5; 8 bases line up with TRBD1. The CDR3 runs 13 residues. V gave up 5 bases and J gave up 4 bases; unmatched junction bases: 3. Germline V CDR1 and CDR2: SNHLY, FYNNEI. Here the CDR3 DNA reads TGTGCCAGCAGTATGGACAGGGTAGAGACCCAGTACTTC. This gives the protein CASSMDRVETQYF.

The chain links TRBV2 to TRBJ1-2; no clear D gene. V dropped 6 bases and J dropped 3 bases, with 17 bases sitting between them. CDR1 SNHLY and CDR2 FYNNEI come from the germline V gene. The CDR3 contains 15 residues. CDR3 coding DNA: TGTGCCAGCAGCGGCTTGTTGGGAGGGTACTATGGCTACACCTTC. Encoded protein: CASSGLLGGYYGYTF.

This sequence joins TRBV25-1 and TRBJ2-3; D is ambiguous. This CDR3 is 13 amino acids long. V dropped 6 bases and J dropped 0 bases, with 7 bases sitting between them. From germline, CDR1 is MGHDK and CDR2 SYGVNS. The CDR3 DNA is TGTGCCAGCAGCGCCACAAGCACAGATACGCAGTATTTT. Its protein product is CASSATSTDTQYF. Drawing the rest from reference TRBV25-1 and TRBJ2-3, the complete variable domain is EADIYQTPRYLVIGTGKKITLECSQTMGHDKMYWYQQDPGMELHLIHYSYGVNSTEKGDLSSESTVSRIRTEHFPLTLESARPSHTSQYLCASSATSTDTQYFGPGTRLTVL.

This sequence joins TRBV5-1 and TRBJ2-3; TRBD2 aligns across 7 bases. V was pared by 4 bases and J by 6 bases, with 11 bases of the junction left unmatched. CDR3 length equals 15 residues. The V gene's germline CDR1 is SGHRS and CDR2 YFSETQ. The CDR3 sequence: CASSPREGSGDTQYF. The DNA for the CDR3 is TGCGCCAGCAGCCCCAGGGAGGGGTCGGGGGATACGCAGTATTTT.

CDR3: CASSVTGPYEQYF. CDR3 nucleotide sequence: TGTGCCAGCAGCGTGACAGGTCCATACGAGCAGTACTTC. This chain uses TRBV5-6 with TRBJ2-7, with a tentative D call TRBD1 (6 bases). Looked up from germline, CDR1 is SGHDT and CDR2 is YYEEEE. Between the trimmed V and J ends, which lost 4 bases and 4 bases, there was a span of 12 bases. The CDR3 contains 13 residues.

V usage is TRBV4-1 and J usage is TRBJ2-7; TRBD1 is a possible D gene (5 bases). CDR1 MGHRA and CDR2 YSYEKL come from the germline V gene. This CDR3 region has 14 residues. Trimming shortened V by 2 bases and J by 3 bases, and 11 bases separated the two germline ends. The DNA of the CDR3 is TGCGCCAGCAGCCAACAGGGCAAGAACTACGAGCAGTACTTC. The encoded protein is CASSQQGKNYEQYF.

The chain has TRBV5-1 and TRBJ1-5; a weak D match, TRBD1 (5 bases). Germline V gives CDR1 SGHRS, CDR2 YFSETQ. The CDR3 length is 14 residues. Trimming shortened V by 1 base and J by 2 bases, and 7 bases separated the two germline ends. CDR3 nucleotides: TGCGCCAGCAGCTTGAGGGGTGGCAATCAGCCCCAGCATTTT. Translating gives CASSLRGGNQPQHF.

The chain has TRBV9 and TRBJ2-3; TRBD2 aligns across 7 bases. CDR3 length equals 16 residues. Germline values: CDR1 SGDLS, CDR2 YYNGEE. V was clipped by 0 bases and J by 2 bases; unmatched bases: 6. This CDR3 is CASSVGSSGATDTQYF. The DNA for the CDR3 is TGTGCCAGCAGCGTAGGTTCTAGCGGAGCCACAGATACGCAGTATTTT.

The chain has TRBV7-9 and TRBJ2-7; the match to TRBD1 covers 11 bases. CDR1 is SEHNR, CDR2 FQNEAQ, per germline (reference sequence). This CDR3 comprises 14 residues. Trimming took 5 bases from V and 6 from J; bases not matched to a gene: 6. The DNA for the CDR3 is TGTGCCAGCAGCCTCGGACAGGGGGCTCTCGAGCAGTACTTC. Its protein product is CASSLGQGALEQYF.

The rearrangement links TRBV6-1 to TRBJ1-1; TRBD1 aligns across 7 bases. Germline CDR1 reads MNHNS; CDR2 reads SASEGT. Trimming cost V 3 bases and J 3 bases; bases outside gene matches: 10. CDR3 length: 16 amino acids. DNA of the CDR3: TGTGCCAGCAGTGATCGTTCCGGGACAGAATACACTGAAGCTTTCTTT. Residues: CASSDRSGTEYTEAFF.

A remark on this clone: A junction boundary mismatches the germline segment, possibly from a read error. The chain links TRBV6-5 to TRBJ1-2; 8 bases map to TRBD1. In germline, CDR1 is MNHEY, CDR2 SVGAGI. This CDR3 region has 12 residues. The CDR3: CASSKRQGLVLF. For the CDR3, the DNA is TGTGCCAGCAGTAAAAGACAGGGGTTGGTCCTCTTC.

This chain joins TRBV5-8 and TRBJ2-5; D may be TRBD2 (6 bases). Germline CDR1 SGHTS, CDR2 YDEGEE. The CDR3 totals 13 residues. The V and J ends lost 4 bases and 5 bases respectively, with 12 bases between them. This CDR3 reads CASSRDSAETQYF. CDR3 coding DNA: TGTGCCAGCAGCCGGGACTCCGCCGAGACCCAGTACTTC.

The genes are TRBV30 and TRBJ1-1; D remains ambiguous. The CDR3 has 14 amino acids. V shed 0 bases and J shed 0 bases, with 8 bases lying between them. The germline V gene encodes CDR1 GTSNPN and CDR2 SVGIG (reference sequence). The CDR3 nucleotides are TGTGCCTGGAGTGTTGACTTTTTGAACACTGAAGCTTTCTTT. Its translation: CAWSVDFLNTEAFF. The full variable domain, rest sourced from reference TRBV30 and TRBJ1-1, is SQTIHQWPATLVQPVGSPLSLECTVEGTSNPNLYWYRQAAGRGLQLLFYSVGIGQISSEVPQNLSASRPQDRQFILSSKKLLLSDSGFYLCAWSVDFLNTEAFFGQGTRLTVV.

This sequence joins TRBV9 and TRBJ2-1, with 7 nucleotides matching TRBD2. V shed 4 bases and J 6 bases; nucleotides not matched to a gene: 13. The CDR3 totals 16 residues. Per the germline V gene, CDR1 is SGDLS and CDR2 is YYNGEE. CDR3 sequence (DNA): TGTGCCAGCAGCACCGGCGGGAGCCGTACCTCCAATGAGCAGTTCTTC. This translates into CASSTGGSRTSNEQFF.

This chain links TRBV6-5 with TRBJ1-1, with D possibly being TRBD1 (5 bases). Germline V lookup: CDR1 MNHEY, CDR2 SVGAGI. V was clipped by 0 bases and J by 1 base, with 9 bases between them. CDR3 size: 15 residues. The CDR3 DNA sequence: TGTGCCAGCAGTTACTCAGGGGTAAGGAACACTGAAGCTTTCTTT. Translating gives CASSYSGVRNTEAFF.

The genes are TRBV27 and TRBJ1-5; 8 bases map to TRBD1. The V gene end was trimmed by 2 bases and the J gene end by 6 bases; junction bases not matched to a gene: 9. This CDR3 comprises 16 residues. Germline loops: CDR1 MNHEY, CDR2 SMNVEV (reference sequence). The CDR3, as DNA: TGTGCCAGCAGTTTAATCGGACAGGGTGACGGTCAGCCCCAGCATTTT. Translation gives CASSLIGQGDGQPQHF.

This clone was detected once. The V and J genes are TRBV2 and TRBJ2-2, with D possibly TRBD1 on 5 matching bases. Per the germline V gene, CDR1 is SNHLY and CDR2 is FYNNEI. The germline V and J ends were trimmed by 4 bases and 5 bases, with 11 bases remaining between them. This CDR3 comprises 14 residues. In DNA form, the CDR3 reads TGTGCCAGCAGTGGGGGCTTCGGGACCGGGGAGCTGTTTTTT. This codes for CASSGGFGTGELFF.

The rearrangement uses TRBV29-1 and TRBJ1-2; 10 nucleotides align to TRBD1. The CDR3 is 13 residues long. The J segment lost 6 bases and the V segment lost 6 bases, leaving 7 bases of the junction unmatched. From germline, CDR1 is SQVTM and CDR2 ANQGSEA. The CDR3 nucleotides read TGCAGCGTGGGGGTGACAGGGGGCGATGGCTACACCTTC. This gives the protein CSVGVTGGDGYTF.

V usage is TRBV6-1 and J usage is TRBJ2-7, with D perhaps TRBD1 (5 bases). Germline V gene data show CDR1 as MNHNS and CDR2 as SASEGT. V was clipped by 7 bases and J by 1 base, with 14 bases between them. This CDR3 is built from 14 residues. As DNA, the CDR3 is TGTGCCAGCACCTTGGGGCCGGGTTCCTACGAGCAGTACTTC. The encoded protein is CASTLGPGSYEQYF.

This clone occurred a few times. This sequence joins TRBV28 and TRBJ2-7; 10 bases match TRBD2. Looked up from germline, CDR1 is MDHEN and CDR2 is SYDVKM. Trimming took 2 bases from V and 0 from J; bases not matched to a gene: 10. This CDR3 contains 18 residues. Here the CDR3 reads CASSLELAGYLPSYEQYF. The CDR3 nucleotides read TGTGCCAGCAGTTTAGAACTAGCGGGATACCTACCCTCCTACGAGCAGTACTTC.

V is TRBV14 and J is TRBJ1-4; 7 bases agree with TRBD1. V lost 6 bases to trimming and J lost 0 bases; unmatched junction nucleotides: 4. CDR3 length: 15 amino acids. Per the germline V gene, CDR1 is SGHDN and CDR2 is FVKESK. The CDR3 DNA is TGTGCCAGCAGTAGACAGGGTCCAACTAATGAAAAACTGTTTTTT. Translation gives CASSRQGPTNEKLFF.

The V and J genes are TRBV11-2 and TRBJ2-3; 11 bases are shared with TRBD2. The CDR3 is made up of 15 amino acids. After removal of 5 bases from V and 0 bases from J, the junction contained 1 base not matched to a gene. Germline CDR1 SGHAT, CDR2 FQNNGV. The DNA of the CDR3 is TGTGCCAGCAGCAGGACTAGCGGGAGCACAGATACGCAGTATTTT. Amino acids: CASSRTSGSTDTQYF. The variable domain in full, completed from reference TRBV11-2 and TRBJ2-3, reads EAGVAQSPRYKIIEKRQSVAFWCNPISGHATLYWYQQILGQGPKLLIQFQNNGVVDDSQLPKDRFSAERLKGVDSTLKIQPAKLEDSAVYLCASSRTSGSTDTQYFGPGTRLTVL.

The rearrangement links TRBV5-1 to TRBJ2-1, with D possibly matching TRBD2 (6 bases). With 0 bases removed from V and 4 bases from J, the gap between germline ends came to 11 bases. The CDR3 covers 15 residues. Germline V gives CDR1 SGHRS, CDR2 YFSETQ. CDR3 nucleotide sequence: TGCGCCAGCAGCTTGGGACGGGAGTTATACAATGAGCAGTTCTTC. Amino acids: CASSLGRELYNEQFF.

As concerns this clone: Germline and junction disagree at one end, which may indicate a read error. V usage is TRBV2 and J usage is TRBJ2-4; either TRBD1 or TRBD2 may fit D (6 bases each). This CDR3 spans 12 amino acids. Germline CDR1 reads SNHLY; CDR2 reads FYNNEI. CDR3 in DNA: TGTGCGAGCAGGGGACTTGGAAACATTCAGTACTTC. Translation: CASRGLGNIQYF.